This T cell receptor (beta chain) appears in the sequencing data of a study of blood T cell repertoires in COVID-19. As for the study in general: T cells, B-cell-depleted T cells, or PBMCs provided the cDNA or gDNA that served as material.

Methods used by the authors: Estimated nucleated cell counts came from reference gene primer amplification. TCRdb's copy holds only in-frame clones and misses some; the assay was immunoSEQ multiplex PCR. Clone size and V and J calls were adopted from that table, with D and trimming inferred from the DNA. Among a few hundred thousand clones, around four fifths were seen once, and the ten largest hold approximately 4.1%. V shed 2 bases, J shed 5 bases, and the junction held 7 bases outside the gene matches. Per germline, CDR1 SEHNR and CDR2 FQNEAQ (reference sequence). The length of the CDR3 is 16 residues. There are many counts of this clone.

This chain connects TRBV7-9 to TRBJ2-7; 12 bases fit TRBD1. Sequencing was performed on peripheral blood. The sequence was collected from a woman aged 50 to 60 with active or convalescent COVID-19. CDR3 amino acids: CASSLRAGTGGNEQYF. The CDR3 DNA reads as TGTGCCAGCAGCTTAAGGGCCGGGACAGGGGGCAACGAGCAGTACTTC.